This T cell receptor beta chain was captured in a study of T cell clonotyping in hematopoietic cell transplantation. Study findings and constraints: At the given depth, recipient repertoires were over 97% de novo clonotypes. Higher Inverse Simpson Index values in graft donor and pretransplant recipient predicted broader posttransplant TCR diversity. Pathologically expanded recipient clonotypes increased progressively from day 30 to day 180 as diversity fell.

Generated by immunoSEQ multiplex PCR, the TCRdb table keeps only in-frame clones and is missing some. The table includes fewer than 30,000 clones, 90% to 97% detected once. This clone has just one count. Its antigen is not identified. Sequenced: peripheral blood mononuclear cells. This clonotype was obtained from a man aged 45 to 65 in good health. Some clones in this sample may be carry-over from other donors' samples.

CDR3 nucleotides: TGCAGTGCTCCTGACAGGCTCGAGCAGTACTTC. Residues: CSAPDRLEQYF. The chain recombines TRBV20-1 with TRBJ2-7, with D perhaps TRBD1 (6 bases). The V end lost 5 bases, the J end lost 6 bases, and 11 bases lay between the germline ends. Germline V gene lookup returns CDR1 DFQATT and CDR2 SNEGSKA (reference sequence). The CDR3 has 11 amino acids.